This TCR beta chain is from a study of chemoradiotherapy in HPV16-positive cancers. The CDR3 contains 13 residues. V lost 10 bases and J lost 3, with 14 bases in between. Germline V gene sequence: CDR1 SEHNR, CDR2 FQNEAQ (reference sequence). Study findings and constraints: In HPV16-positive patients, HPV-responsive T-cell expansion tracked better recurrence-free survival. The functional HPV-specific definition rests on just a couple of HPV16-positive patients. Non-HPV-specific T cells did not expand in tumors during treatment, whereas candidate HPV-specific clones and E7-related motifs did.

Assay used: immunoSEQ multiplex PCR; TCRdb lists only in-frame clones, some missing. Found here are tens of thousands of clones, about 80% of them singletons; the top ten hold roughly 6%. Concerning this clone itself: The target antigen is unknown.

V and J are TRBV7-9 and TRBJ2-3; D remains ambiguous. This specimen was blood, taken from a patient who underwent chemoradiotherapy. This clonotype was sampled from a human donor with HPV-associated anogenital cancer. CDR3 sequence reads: CATEPGATDTQYF. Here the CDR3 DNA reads TGTGCCACCGAGCCGGGTGCGACAGATACGCAGTATTTT.